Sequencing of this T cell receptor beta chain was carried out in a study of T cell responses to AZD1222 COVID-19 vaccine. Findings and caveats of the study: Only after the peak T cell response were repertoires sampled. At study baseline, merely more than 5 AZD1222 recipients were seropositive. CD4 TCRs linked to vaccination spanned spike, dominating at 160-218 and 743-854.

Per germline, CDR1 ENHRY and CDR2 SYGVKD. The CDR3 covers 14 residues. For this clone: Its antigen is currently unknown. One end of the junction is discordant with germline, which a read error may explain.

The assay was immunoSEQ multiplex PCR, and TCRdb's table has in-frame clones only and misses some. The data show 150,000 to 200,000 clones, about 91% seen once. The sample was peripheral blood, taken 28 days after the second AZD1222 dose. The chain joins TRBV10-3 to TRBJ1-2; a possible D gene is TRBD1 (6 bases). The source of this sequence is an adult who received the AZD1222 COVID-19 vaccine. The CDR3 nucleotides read TGTGCCACCAGTTTTACAGGGAGGCAGGATGGCTACACCTTC. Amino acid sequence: CATSFTGRQDGYTF.